Below, one T cell receptor beta chain is given with its context. Its binding antigen is unknown. Per-base quality was not reported, and no clone a single base away is much larger than it. The data derive from a study of technical replicates of blood from a handful of donors (dated 2017 in TCRdb). The library came from the immunoSEQ multiplex PCR assay. This immuneACCESS table, as held by TCRdb, lists in-frame sequences with V and J called but not all clones. Of the missing ones, under half trace to an unresolved V gene in checked studies; the others have no known cause. The sample table contains fewer than 75,000 clones; only one count was recorded for 93% of them. The biggest ten clones account for about 0.26% of the sample. The sequence was obtained from a human donor in good health. What was sequenced was T cells isolated from PBMCs.

CDR3 region: CSARGGTEAFF. The sequence in DNA is TGCAGTGCTAGAGGCGGAACTGAAGCTTTCTTT. The rearrangement combines TRBV20-1 with TRBJ1-1, with the D gene uncertain. In the germline V gene (reference sequence), CDR1 corresponds to DFQATT and CDR2 to SNEGSKA. V is pared back by 1 base and J by 5 bases, with 5 bases lying between the germline termini. Including cysteine and phenylalanine, the CDR3 has 11 amino acids. Just CDR3 DNA is preserved here, 33 bases in frame from base 1.